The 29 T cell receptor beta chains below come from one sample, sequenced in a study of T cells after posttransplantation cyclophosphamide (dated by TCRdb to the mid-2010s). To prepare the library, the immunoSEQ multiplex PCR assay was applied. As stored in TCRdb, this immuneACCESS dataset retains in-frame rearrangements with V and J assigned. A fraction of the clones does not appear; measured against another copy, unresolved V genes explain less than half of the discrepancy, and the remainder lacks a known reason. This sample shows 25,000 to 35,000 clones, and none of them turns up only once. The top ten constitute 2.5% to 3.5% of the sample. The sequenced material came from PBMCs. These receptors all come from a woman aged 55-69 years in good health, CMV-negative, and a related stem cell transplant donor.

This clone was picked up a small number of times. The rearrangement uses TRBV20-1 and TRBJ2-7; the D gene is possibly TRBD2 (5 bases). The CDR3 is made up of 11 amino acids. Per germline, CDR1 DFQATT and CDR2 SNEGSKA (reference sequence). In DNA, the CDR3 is TGCAGCGGGGTCCCACACTACGAGCAGTACTTC. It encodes CSGVPHYEQYF.

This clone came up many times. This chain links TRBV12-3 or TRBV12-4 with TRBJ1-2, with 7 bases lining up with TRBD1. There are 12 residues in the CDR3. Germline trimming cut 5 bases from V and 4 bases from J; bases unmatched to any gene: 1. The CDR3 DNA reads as TGTGCCAGCAGTGGGACAGCCTATGGCTACACCTTC. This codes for CASSGTAYGYTF.

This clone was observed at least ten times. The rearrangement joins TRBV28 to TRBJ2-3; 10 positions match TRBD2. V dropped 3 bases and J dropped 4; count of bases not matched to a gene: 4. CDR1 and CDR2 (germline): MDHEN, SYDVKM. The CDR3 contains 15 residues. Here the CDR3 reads CASSFEGLAADTQYF. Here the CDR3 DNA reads TGTGCCAGCAGTTTTGAAGGACTAGCGGCAGATACGCAGTATTTT.

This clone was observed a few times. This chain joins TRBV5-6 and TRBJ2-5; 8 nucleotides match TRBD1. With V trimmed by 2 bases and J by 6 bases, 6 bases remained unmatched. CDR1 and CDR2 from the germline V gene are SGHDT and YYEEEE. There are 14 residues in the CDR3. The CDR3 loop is CASSLQQGAKTQYF. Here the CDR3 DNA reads TGTGCCAGCAGCTTACAGCAGGGGGCGAAGACCCAGTACTTC.

The CDR3 protein is CASSYGLAGGAGELFF. In DNA, the CDR3 is TGTGCCAGCAGTTACGGACTAGCGGGAGGGGCCGGGGAGCTGTTTTTT. The V and J genes are TRBV6-5 and TRBJ2-2, with 15 nucleotides matching TRBD2. CDR3 size: 16 residues. J was trimmed by 6 bases and V by 2 bases; bases with no gene match: 1. CDR1 is MNHEY, CDR2 SVGAGI, per germline.

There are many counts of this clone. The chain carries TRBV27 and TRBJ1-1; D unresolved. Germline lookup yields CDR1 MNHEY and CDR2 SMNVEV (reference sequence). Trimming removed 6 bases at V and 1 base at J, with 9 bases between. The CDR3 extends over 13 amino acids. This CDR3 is CASSLGPNTEAFF. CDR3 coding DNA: TGTGCCAGCAGCCTCGGTCCGAACACTGAAGCTTTCTTT.

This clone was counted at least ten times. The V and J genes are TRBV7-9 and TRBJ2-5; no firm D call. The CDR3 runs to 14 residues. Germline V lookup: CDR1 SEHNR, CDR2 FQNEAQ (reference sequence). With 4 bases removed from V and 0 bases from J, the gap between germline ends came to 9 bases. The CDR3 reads CASSWASNQETQYF. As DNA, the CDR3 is TGTGCCAGCAGCTGGGCCAGCAACCAAGAGACCCAGTACTTC.

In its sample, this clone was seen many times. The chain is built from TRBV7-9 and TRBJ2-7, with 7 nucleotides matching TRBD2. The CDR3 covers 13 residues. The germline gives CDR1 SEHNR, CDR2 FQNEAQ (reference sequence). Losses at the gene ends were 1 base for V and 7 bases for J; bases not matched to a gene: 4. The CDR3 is CASSLGGEGEQYF. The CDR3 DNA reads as TGTGCCAGCAGCTTAGGGGGGGAGGGGGAGCAGTACTTC.

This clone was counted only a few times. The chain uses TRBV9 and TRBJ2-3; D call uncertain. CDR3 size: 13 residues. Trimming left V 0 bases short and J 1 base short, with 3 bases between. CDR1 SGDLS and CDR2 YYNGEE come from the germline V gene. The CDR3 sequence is CASSVGGTDTQYF. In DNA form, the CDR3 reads TGTGCCAGCAGCGTAGGCGGCACAGATACGCAGTATTTT.

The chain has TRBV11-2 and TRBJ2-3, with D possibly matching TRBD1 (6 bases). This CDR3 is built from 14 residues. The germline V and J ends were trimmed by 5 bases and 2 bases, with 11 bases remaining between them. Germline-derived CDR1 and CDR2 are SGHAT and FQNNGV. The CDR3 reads CASSQNRVTDTQYF. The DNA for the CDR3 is TGTGCCAGCAGCCAGAACAGGGTCACAGATACGCAGTATTTT.

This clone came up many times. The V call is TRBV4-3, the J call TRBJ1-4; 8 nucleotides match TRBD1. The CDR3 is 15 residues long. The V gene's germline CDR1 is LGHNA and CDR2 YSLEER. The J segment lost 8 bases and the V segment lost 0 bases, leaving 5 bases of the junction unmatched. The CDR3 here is CASSQDWTGREKLFF. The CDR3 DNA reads TGCGCCAGCAGCCAAGATTGGACAGGGAGGGAAAAACTGTTTTTT.

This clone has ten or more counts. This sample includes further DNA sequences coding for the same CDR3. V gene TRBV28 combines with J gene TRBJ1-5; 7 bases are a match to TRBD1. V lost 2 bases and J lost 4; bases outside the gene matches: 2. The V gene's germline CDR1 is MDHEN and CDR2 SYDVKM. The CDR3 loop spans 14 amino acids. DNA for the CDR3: TGTGCCAGCAGTTTAGAACAGGGGAATCAGCCCCAGCATTTT. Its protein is CASSLEQGNQPQHF.

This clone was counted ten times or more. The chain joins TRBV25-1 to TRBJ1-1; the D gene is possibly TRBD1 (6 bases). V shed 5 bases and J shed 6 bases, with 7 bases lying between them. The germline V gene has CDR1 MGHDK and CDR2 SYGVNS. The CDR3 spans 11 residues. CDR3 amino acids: CASSPGAEAFF. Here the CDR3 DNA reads TGTGCCAGCAGTCCAGGGGCTGAAGCTTTCTTT.

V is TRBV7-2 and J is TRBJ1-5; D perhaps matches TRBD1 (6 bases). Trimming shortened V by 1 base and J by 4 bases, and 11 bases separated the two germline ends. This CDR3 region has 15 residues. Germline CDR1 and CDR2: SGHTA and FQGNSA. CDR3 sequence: CASSLGPGENQPQHF. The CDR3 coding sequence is TGTGCCAGCAGCTTAGGCCCAGGGGAGAATCAGCCCCAGCATTTT.

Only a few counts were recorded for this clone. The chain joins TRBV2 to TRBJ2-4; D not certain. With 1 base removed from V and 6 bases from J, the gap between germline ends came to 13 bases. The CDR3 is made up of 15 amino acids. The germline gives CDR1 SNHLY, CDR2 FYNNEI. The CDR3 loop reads CASSEGSLPRNIQYF. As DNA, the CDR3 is TGTGCCAGCAGTGAAGGTTCACTCCCCCGAAACATTCAGTACTTC.

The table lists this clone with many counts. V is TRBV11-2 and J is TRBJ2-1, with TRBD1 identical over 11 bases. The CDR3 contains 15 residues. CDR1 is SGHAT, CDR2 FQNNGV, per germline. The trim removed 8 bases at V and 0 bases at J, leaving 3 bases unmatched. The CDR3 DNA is TGTGCCAGCGGGACAGGGGGTTTCTCCTACAATGAGCAGTTCTTC. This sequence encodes CASGTGGFSYNEQFF.

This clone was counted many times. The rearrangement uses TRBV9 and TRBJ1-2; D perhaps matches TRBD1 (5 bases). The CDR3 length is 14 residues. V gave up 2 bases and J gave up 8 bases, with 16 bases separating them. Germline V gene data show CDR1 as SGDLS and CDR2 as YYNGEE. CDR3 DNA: TGTGCCAGCAGCGTCATGGGGGGTTTGGAGGGCTACACCTTC. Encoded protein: CASSVMGGLEGYTF. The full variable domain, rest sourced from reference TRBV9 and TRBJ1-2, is DSGVTQTPKHLITATGQRVTLRCSPRSGDLSVYWYQQSLDQGLQFLIQYYNGEERAKGNILERFSAQQFPDLHSELNLSSLELGDSALYFCASSVMGGLEGYTFGSGTRLTVV.

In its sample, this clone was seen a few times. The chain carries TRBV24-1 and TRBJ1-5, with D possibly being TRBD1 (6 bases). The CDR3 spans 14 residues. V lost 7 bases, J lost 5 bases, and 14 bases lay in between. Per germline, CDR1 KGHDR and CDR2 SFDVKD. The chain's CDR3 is CATRGKEGDQPQHF. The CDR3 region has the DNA TGTGCCACCAGGGGCAAGGAGGGGGATCAGCCCCAGCATTTT.

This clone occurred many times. The CDR3 loop is CASSLGRGTSEAEQFF. CDR3 DNA sequence: TGTGCCAGCAGTCTAGGTAGGGGGACTAGCGAGGCTGAGCAGTTCTTC. The chain couples TRBV7-9 to TRBJ2-1; 10 bases fit TRBD2. J lost 9 bases, V lost 6 bases, and 14 bases had no gene match. There are 16 residues in the CDR3. CDR1 is SEHNR and CDR2 is FQNEAQ in the germline V gene (reference sequence).

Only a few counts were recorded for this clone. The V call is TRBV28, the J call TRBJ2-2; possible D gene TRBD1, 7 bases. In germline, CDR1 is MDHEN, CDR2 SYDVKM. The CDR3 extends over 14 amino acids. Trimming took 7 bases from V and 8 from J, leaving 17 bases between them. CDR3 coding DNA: TGTGCCAGCACTGCGGGACAGCCAATTGGGGAGCTGTTTTTT. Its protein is CASTAGQPIGELFF.

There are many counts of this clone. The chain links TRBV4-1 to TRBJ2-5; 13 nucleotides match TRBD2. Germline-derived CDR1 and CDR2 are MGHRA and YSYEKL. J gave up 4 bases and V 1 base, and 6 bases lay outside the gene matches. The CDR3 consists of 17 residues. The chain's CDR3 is CASSQGLAGGFAETQYF. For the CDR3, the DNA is TGCGCCAGCAGCCAAGGACTAGCGGGGGGTTTTGCAGAGACCCAGTACTTC.

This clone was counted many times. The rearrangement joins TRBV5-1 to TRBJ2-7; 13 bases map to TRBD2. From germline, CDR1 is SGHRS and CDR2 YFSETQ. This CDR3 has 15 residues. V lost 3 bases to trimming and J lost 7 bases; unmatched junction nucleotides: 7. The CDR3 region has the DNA TGCGCCAGCAGCTCCCGGACTAGCGGGGGAGCGGAGCAGTACTTC. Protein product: CASSSRTSGGAEQYF.

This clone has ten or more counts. The CDR3 sequence: CASSSETGNRSPLHF. CDR3 coding DNA: TGTGCCAGCAGCTCAGAAACAGGGAACCGTTCACCCCTCCACTTT. The chain joins TRBV5-4 to TRBJ1-6; D is perhaps TRBD1 (6 bases). The germline CDR1 and CDR2 sequences are SGHNT and YYREEE (reference sequence). The CDR3 extends over 15 amino acids. V lost 3 bases to trimming and J lost 9 bases, with 16 bases between them.

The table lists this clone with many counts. The CDR3 reads CASSYSTGGYYEQYF. CDR3 coding DNA: TGTGCCAGCAGTTACTCTACAGGGGGTTACTACGAGCAGTACTTC. The V and J genes are TRBV6-5 and TRBJ2-7; 8 bases match TRBD1. In germline, CDR1 is MNHEY, CDR2 SVGAGI. V was pared by 0 bases and J by 3 bases, with 4 bases of the junction left unmatched. The CDR3 is 15 amino acids.

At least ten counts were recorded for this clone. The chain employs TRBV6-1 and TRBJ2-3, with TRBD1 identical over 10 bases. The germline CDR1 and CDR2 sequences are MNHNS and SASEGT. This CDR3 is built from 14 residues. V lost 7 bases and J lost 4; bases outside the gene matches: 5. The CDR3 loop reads CASTSGQGADTQYF. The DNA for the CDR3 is TGTGCCAGCACCTCAGGACAGGGGGCAGATACGCAGTATTTT.

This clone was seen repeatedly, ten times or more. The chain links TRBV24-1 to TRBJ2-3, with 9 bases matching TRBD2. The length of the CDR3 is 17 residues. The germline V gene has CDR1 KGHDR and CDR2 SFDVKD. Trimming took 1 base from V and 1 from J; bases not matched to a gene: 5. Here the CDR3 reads CATSDFWASGGTDTQYF. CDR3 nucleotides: TGTGCCACCAGTGATTTCTGGGCTAGCGGGGGCACAGATACGCAGTATTTT.

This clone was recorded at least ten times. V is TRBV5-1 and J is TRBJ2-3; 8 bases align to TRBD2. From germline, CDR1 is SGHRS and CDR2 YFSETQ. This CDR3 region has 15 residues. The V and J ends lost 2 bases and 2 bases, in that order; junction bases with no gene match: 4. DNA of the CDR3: TGCGCCAGCAGCTTTAGCGGGGAAAACACAGATACGCAGTATTTT. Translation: CASSFSGENTDTQYF.

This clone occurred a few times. For the CDR3, the DNA is TGTGCCAGCAGTTACGGGCAGAGCAATCAGCCCCAGCATTTT. The encoded protein is CASSYGQSNQPQHF. The chain recombines TRBV6-5 with TRBJ1-5; no definite D call. CDR3 size: 14 residues. V was clipped by 2 bases and J by 1 base, with 6 bases between them. The germline CDR1 and CDR2 sequences are MNHEY and SVGAGI.

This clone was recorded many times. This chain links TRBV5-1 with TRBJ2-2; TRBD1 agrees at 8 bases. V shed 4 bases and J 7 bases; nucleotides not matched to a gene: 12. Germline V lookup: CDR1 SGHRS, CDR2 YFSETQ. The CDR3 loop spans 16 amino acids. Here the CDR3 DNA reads TGCGCCAGCAGCACCGCTTTTCTACAGGGGGTCGGGGAGCTGTTTTTT. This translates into CASSTAFLQGVGELFF.